This T cell receptor (beta chain) appears in the sequencing data of a study of OX40 agonist ivuxolimab in advanced cancers. Whole-study results and caveats: Low normalized T-cell clonal expansion also characterized some of the nonresponders.

Germline V lookup: CDR1 SEHNR, CDR2 FQNEAQ (reference sequence). CDR3 length: 16 amino acids. V shed 3 bases and J 4 bases; nucleotides not matched to a gene: 11. With respect to this clone: No antigen is known for it.

Sequencing was performed with immunoSEQ multiplex PCR; in TCRdb, only in-frame clones are kept and a portion is missing. The sample has 95,000 to 150,000 clones, 75% to 90% seen once. The sequencing here drew on CD4+ or CD8+ T cells sorted from blood, taken in a trial of the OX40 agonist ivuxolimab. The V and J genes are TRBV7-9 and TRBJ1-2; TRBD1 matches at 7 bases. This sequence originates from an adult with an advanced solid tumor such as melanoma, head and neck, liver or kidney cancer. The CDR3 DNA reads as TGTGCCAGCAGCTTTGGCAATCCGGGACAGTTCTATGGCTACACCTTC. Protein: CASSFGNPGQFYGYTF.